This T cell receptor beta chain is from a study of T cells after yellow fever vaccination. Study results and caveats: Clones that expanded after primary vaccination mostly reappeared after the booster (less than 98% CD4, 75% to 90% CD8).

Template switching with 5'RACE generated the TCR cDNA and added a universal primer site and UMIs. TCRdb re-called the 5' RACE reads through MiXCR, storing one row per CDR3 protein. The sample yields approximately 580,000 distinct CDR3 sequences, less than 20% seen once. This CDR3 has 17 residues. The V gene's germline CDR1 is LNHDA and CDR2 SQIVND (reference sequence). The V end was cut by 3 bases, the J end by 5 bases, with 20 bases between. Concerning this clonotype: Its antigen is unknown.

This sequence originates from a young man who received the YFV17D yellow fever vaccine. The rearrangement joins TRBV19 to TRBJ2-1, with D possibly being TRBD1 or TRBD2 (6 bases each). The specimen was PBMCs, collected 5 days after the first yellow fever vaccination. CDR3 region: CASSIPFSGAYNNEQFF. CDR3 DNA: TGTGCCAGTAGTATCCCCTTTTCGGGGGCCTACAACAATGAGCAGTTCTTC.